Reported below is one T cell receptor beta chain. Its antigen is undetermined. This sample was included in a study of T cell repertoires and HLA-DP antigens. Whole-study context: CD4+ T cells were cocultured with HeLa cells expressing HLA-DP.

Sequencing was performed with immunoSEQ multiplex PCR; in TCRdb, only in-frame clones are kept and a portion is missing. This sample carries roughly 110,000 clones, approximately 92% of them seen once, and the ten largest clones take roughly 0.3%. The CDR3 has 14 residues. V gave up 8 bases and J gave up 1 base, with 11 bases separating them. Germline CDR1 and CDR2: MNHNS and SASEGT. Purity of the untouched CD4+ T cells was 95% to 98%. General observations from the study: Antigen presentation used HeLa cells, with total CD4+ cells responding. No separate analysis of naive versus memory CD4+ cells was done.

The source is a woman between 18 and 29 years old in good health and CMV-seronegative. Sequences were obtained from CD4+ T cells from PBMCs. The rearrangement joins TRBV6-1 to TRBJ2-2; no reliable D call. CDR3 loop: CASYLGVNTGELFF. The CDR3 DNA is TGTGCCAGCTACCTAGGCGTGAACACCGGGGAGCTGTTTTTT.